This TCR beta chain appears in the sequencing data of a study of blood T cell repertoires in COVID-19. Overall study: The cDNA or gDNA used as material had been derived from T cells, B-cell-depleted T cells, or PBMCs.

In the original processing: Estimates of nucleated cell counts were drawn from the amplification of reference gene primers. TCRdb keeps only in-frame clones here, not all; method: immunoSEQ multiplex PCR. V and J calls and clone size are copied from that table; D and trimming were computed from the DNA. Of around 190,000 clones listed, approximately 86% are singletons. V lost 4 bases and J lost 1; bases outside the gene matches: 5. The CDR3 has 15 residues. Germline CDR1 is LNHDA and CDR2 is SQIVND (reference sequence). Which cohort a participant joined came from the clinical history participants gave.

The receptor comes from a man younger than 30 with acute COVID-19. The chain links TRBV19 to TRBJ1-1, with 8 nucleotides matching TRBD1. Sequenced input: PBMCs or T cells enriched from blood (not recorded which). The CDR3 DNA sequence: TGTGCCAGTAGTAAAGGGACAGGAACGAACACTGAAGCTTTCTTT. It translates to CASSKGTGTNTEAFF.